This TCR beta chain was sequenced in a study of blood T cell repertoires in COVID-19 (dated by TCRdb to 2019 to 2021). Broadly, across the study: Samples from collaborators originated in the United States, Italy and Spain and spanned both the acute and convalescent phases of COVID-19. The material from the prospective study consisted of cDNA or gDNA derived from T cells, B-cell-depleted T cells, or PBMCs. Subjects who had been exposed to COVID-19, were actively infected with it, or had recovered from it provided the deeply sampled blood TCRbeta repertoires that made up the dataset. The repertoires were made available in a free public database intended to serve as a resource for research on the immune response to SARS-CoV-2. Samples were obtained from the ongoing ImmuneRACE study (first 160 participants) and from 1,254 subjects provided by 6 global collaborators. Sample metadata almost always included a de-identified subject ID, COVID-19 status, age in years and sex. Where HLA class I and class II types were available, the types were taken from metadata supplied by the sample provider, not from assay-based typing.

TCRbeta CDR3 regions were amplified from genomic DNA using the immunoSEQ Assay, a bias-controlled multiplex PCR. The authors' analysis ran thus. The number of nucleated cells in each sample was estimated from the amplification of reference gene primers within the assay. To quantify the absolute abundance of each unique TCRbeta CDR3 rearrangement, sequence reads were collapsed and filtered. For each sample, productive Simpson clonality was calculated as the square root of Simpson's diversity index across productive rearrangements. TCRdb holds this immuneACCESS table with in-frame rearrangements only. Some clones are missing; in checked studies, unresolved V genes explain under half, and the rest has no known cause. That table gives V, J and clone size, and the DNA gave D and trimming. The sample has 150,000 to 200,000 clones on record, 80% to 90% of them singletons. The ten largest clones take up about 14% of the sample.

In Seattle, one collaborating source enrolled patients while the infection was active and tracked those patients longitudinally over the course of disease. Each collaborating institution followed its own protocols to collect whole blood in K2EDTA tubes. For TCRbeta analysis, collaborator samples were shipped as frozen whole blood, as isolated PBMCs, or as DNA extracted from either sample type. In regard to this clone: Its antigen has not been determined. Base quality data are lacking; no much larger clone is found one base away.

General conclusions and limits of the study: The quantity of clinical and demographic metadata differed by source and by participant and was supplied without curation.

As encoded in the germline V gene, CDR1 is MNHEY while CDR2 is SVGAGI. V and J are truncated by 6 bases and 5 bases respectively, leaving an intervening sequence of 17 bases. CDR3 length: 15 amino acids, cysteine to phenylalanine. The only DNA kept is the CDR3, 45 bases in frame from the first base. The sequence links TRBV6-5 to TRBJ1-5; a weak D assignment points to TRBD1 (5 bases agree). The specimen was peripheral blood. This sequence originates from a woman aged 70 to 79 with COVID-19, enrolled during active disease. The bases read TGTGCCAGCAGGGGACTCGGGACGGGTTATCAGCCCCAGCATTTT. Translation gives CASRGLGTGYQPQHF.